Presented here are 27 T cell receptor beta chains from one specimen sequenced in a study of shared clonotypes between healthy human individuals. TCRdb's copy holds only in-frame clones and misses some; the assay was immunoSEQ multiplex PCR. Among approximately 500,000 clones listed, approximately 95% were seen once. The sequenced sample was naive CD4+ T cells sorted from blood. Documented subset: CD45RA+ positively selected. All receptors come from a woman under 40 in good health.

The chain uses TRBV11-2 and TRBJ2-3; possible D gene TRBD2, 7 bases. The CDR3 length is 17 residues. V was cut by 1 base and J by 3 bases, with 17 bases left in between. Germline V gives CDR1 SGHAT, CDR2 FQNNGV. The DNA of the CDR3 is TGTGCCAGCAGCTTAGGGTCTCTGGGGGGGGCGACAGATACGCAGTATTTT. Translated: CASSLGSLGGATDTQYF.

The chain recombines TRBV5-1 with TRBJ2-2, with D possibly matching TRBD1 (6 bases). From germline, CDR1 is SGHRS and CDR2 YFSETQ. V shed 2 bases and J shed 6 bases, with 8 bases lying between them. The CDR3 runs to 13 residues. CDR3 DNA: TGCGCCAGCAGCTTACAGGGAGCCGGGGAGCTGTTTTTT. It encodes CASSLQGAGELFF.

The chain is built from TRBV27 and TRBJ2-7; TRBD1 might be the D (5 bases). The CDR3 loop spans 13 amino acids. Deletions cut 2 bases from V and 0 bases from J, with 5 bases between. Germline lookup yields CDR1 MNHEY and CDR2 SMNVEV (reference sequence). CDR3 nucleotide sequence: TGTGCCAGCAGTTTAGACAGCTCCTACGAGCAGTACTTC. It encodes CASSLDSSYEQYF.

This sequence joins TRBV29-1 and TRBJ1-2; no definite D call. Germline loops: CDR1 SQVTM, CDR2 ANQGSEA. CDR3 size: 12 residues. The ends were cut back, 6 bases at V and 4 bases at J, with 12 bases in the middle. The CDR3, as DNA: TGCAGCGTCGTTACGGAAAGCTATGGCTACACCTTC. It is translated as CSVVTESYGYTF.

The J gene is TRBJ2-3, the V gene TRBV11-2, with 8 nucleotides matching TRBD1. Trimming cost V 1 base and J 2 bases; bases outside gene matches: 8. The germline CDR1 and CDR2 sequences are SGHAT and FQNNGV. The CDR3 covers 17 residues. The CDR3, as DNA: TGTGCCAGCAGCTTAGTCAGGGGGCGTTCTCCCACAGATACGCAGTATTTT. It encodes CASSLVRGRSPTDTQYF.

The gene calls are TRBV29-1 and TRBJ1-3, with 8 bases identical to TRBD1. The CDR3 length is 13 residues. The trim removed 7 bases at V and 4 bases at J, leaving 6 bases unmatched. Germline V gene sequence: CDR1 SQVTM, CDR2 ANQGSEA. CDR3 sequence (DNA): TGCAGCGCCCGGACAGGGTCGGGAAACACCATATATTTT. Translating gives CSARTGSGNTIYF.

This clone was seen only once. The chain joins TRBV7-6 to TRBJ1-3; D gene ambiguous. This CDR3 is built from 16 residues. Germline-derived CDR1 and CDR2 are SGHVS and FNYEAQ. V was pared by 0 bases and J by 4 bases, with 13 bases between. CDR3 in amino acids: CASSLARGGQGNTIYF. Here the CDR3 DNA reads TGTGCCAGCAGCTTAGCGCGTGGAGGGCAGGGAAACACCATATATTTT.

CDR3 region: CASTEDREIVSPLHF. The CDR3 region has the DNA TGTGCCAGTACGGAGGACAGGGAGATTGTGTCACCCCTCCACTTT. The chain carries TRBV19 and TRBJ1-6; 8 bases are shared with TRBD1. Germline loops: CDR1 LNHDA, CDR2 SQIVND (reference sequence). The CDR3 length is 15 residues. The J segment lost 10 bases and the V segment lost 7 bases, leaving 12 bases of the junction unmatched.

The chain recombines TRBV2 with TRBJ2-5, with D tentatively TRBD1 (5 bases). The J call could be wrong; TRBJ2-7 is a better fit for the DNA end. Germline loops: CDR1 SNHLY, CDR2 FYNNEI. The CDR3 length is 14 residues. The CDR3 DNA follows: TGTGCCAGCTCTACCCAGGGTTCTCCCTACGAGCAGTACTTC. It encodes CASSTQGSPYEQYF.

This chain connects TRBV19 to TRBJ2-3; tentatively, D is TRBD2 (5 bases). The germline V gene has CDR1 LNHDA and CDR2 SQIVND (reference sequence). The CDR3 runs 15 residues. Trimming took 5 bases from V and 2 from J, leaving 14 bases between them. In DNA form, the CDR3 reads TGTGCCAGTAGTCCCCGACTATTAACCACAGATACGCAGTATTTT. Amino acids: CASSPRLLTTDTQYF. Drawing the rest from reference TRBV19 and TRBJ2-3, the complete variable domain is DGGITQSPKYLFRKEGQNVTLSCEQNLNHDAMYWYRQDPGQGLRLIYYSQIVNDFQKGDIAEGYSVSREKKESFPLTVTSAQKNPTAFYLCASSPRLLTTDTQYFGPGTRLTVL.

The chain links TRBV6-5 to TRBJ2-1; D unclear. The CDR3 runs 14 residues. Trimming took off 0 bases at V and 8 bases at J, with 11 bases between the two ends. Germline V gene lookup returns CDR1 MNHEY and CDR2 SVGAGI. Here the CDR3 reads CASSYSLGAYEQFF. DNA of the CDR3: TGTGCCAGCAGTTACTCCCTGGGCGCCTATGAGCAGTTCTTC.

This chain connects TRBV18 to TRBJ1-3; maybe TRBD1 (6 bases). Germline-derived CDR1 and CDR2 are KGHSH and LQKENI. CDR3 length: 15 amino acids. Trimming pared 2 bases from V and 4 bases from J, leaving 12 bases between. The DNA for the CDR3 is TGTGCCAGCTCACCATCTTCGGGGGCCGGAAACACCATATATTTT. Residues: CASSPSSGAGNTIYF.

This chain connects TRBV13 to TRBJ1-2; D might be TRBD1 (6 bases). Germline CDR1 reads PRHDT; CDR2 reads FYEKMQ (reference sequence). CDR3 length equals 18 residues. V lost 7 bases, J lost 5 bases, and 29 bases lay in between. CDR3 region: CASNESETGTPGRYGYTF. CDR3 DNA: TGTGCCAGCAATGAATCGGAAACAGGGACTCCGGGACGGTATGGCTACACCTTC. Filled out from reference TRBV13 and TRBJ1-2, the complete variable domain reads AAGVIQSPRHLIKEKRETATLKCYPIPRHDTVYWYQQGPGQDPQFLISFYEKMQSDKGSIPDRFSAQQFSDYHSELNMSSLELGDSALYFCASNESETGTPGRYGYTFGSGTRLTVV.

This chain links TRBV7-8 with TRBJ2-7; D not resolved. CDR3 length equals 14 residues. In germline, CDR1 is SGHVS, CDR2 FQNEAQ. The germline V and J ends were trimmed by 1 base and 6 bases, with 13 bases remaining between them. CDR3 loop: CASSLGGRSLEQYF. CDR3 sequence (DNA): TGTGCCAGCAGCTTAGGAGGACGGTCGCTCGAGCAGTACTTC.

J is TRBJ2-1 and V is TRBV6-5, with D unresolved. The germline CDR1 and CDR2 sequences are MNHEY and SVGAGI. V was shortened by 4 bases and J by 7 bases, with 14 bases between the two germline ends. This CDR3 has 14 amino acids. As DNA, the CDR3 is TGTGCCAGCAGTTTAGACGGGCCAAGGAATGAGCAGTTCTTC. Its protein product is CASSLDGPRNEQFF.

This sequence joins TRBV30 and TRBJ2-1; TRBD2 agrees at 7 bases. This CDR3 is built from 12 residues. J gave up 3 bases and V 4 bases, and 0 bases lay outside the gene matches. Germline CDR1 reads GTSNPN; CDR2 reads SVGIG (reference sequence). CDR3 protein: CAWTSGYNEQFF. As DNA, the CDR3 is TGTGCCTGGACTAGCGGCTACAATGAGCAGTTCTTC.

The chain is built from TRBV10-3 and TRBJ1-4, with D unresolved. CDR1 and CDR2 from the germline V gene are ENHRY and SYGVKD. V was shortened by 4 bases and J by 8 bases, with 11 bases between the two germline ends. The CDR3 consists of 13 residues. The CDR3 DNA sequence: TGTGCCATCAGTGCTGGAGGAGGGGAAAAACTGTTTTTT. This translates into CAISAGGGEKLFF.

This clone is a singleton in its sample. The chain recombines TRBV6-5 with TRBJ2-5; a possible D gene is TRBD2 (5 bases). Germline CDR1 and CDR2: MNHEY and SVGAGI. Trimming stripped 5 bases from V and 7 bases from J, with 17 bases between. The CDR3 length is 14 residues. The DNA for the CDR3 is TGTGCCAGCAGTCTGGACTCCGTTCTCGGGACCCAGTACTTC. Amino acids: CASSLDSVLGTQYF.

The gene calls are TRBV7-2 and TRBJ1-2; TRBD1 matches 7 bases. This CDR3 contains 17 residues. The germline V gene has CDR1 SGHTA and CDR2 FQGNSA. V lost 2 bases and J lost 2; bases outside the gene matches: 11. The CDR3 protein is CASSLFPGQQENYGYTF. CDR3 DNA: TGTGCCAGCAGCTTATTTCCGGGACAGCAAGAAAACTATGGCTACACCTTC.

V is TRBV7-3 and J is TRBJ2-2; D may be TRBD1 (6 bases). From germline, CDR1 is SGHTA and CDR2 FQGTGA. The germline V and J ends were trimmed by 2 bases and 7 bases, with 14 bases remaining between them. The CDR3 consists of 15 residues. The CDR3 DNA is TGTGCCAGCAGCTTAGTTGGGGGCGCGAACGGGGAGCTGTTTTTT. Translated, it gives CASSLVGGANGELFF.

This chain connects TRBV19 to TRBJ2-1, with TRBD2 identical over 7 bases. The V gene end was trimmed by 0 bases and the J gene end by 6 bases; junction bases not matched to a gene: 8. Germline V lookup: CDR1 LNHDA, CDR2 SQIVND (reference sequence). The CDR3 is 16 amino acids. The CDR3 loop reads CASSIDLFAGVNEQFF. CDR3 DNA: TGTGCCAGTAGTATAGATCTTTTCGCGGGAGTCAATGAGCAGTTCTTC.

The rearrangement uses TRBV2 and TRBJ2-6; 10 positions match TRBD2. The CDR3 runs to 17 residues. V gave up 10 bases and J gave up 0 bases; unmatched junction bases: 9. Per germline, CDR1 SNHLY and CDR2 FYNNEI. The CDR3 DNA reads TGTGCCACCTTCGAGACTAGCGGGCTCTCTGGGGCCAACGTCCTGACTTTC. Its protein is CATFETSGLSGANVLTF.

The J gene is TRBJ2-2, the V gene TRBV5-1, with D maybe TRBD2 (6 bases). The CDR3 is made up of 16 amino acids. Per germline, CDR1 SGHRS and CDR2 YFSETQ. Trimming pared 4 bases from V and 4 bases from J, leaving 17 bases between. The CDR3 here is CASSPSPGVSTGELFF. The DNA of the CDR3 is TGCGCCAGCAGCCCCTCACCGGGAGTATCCACCGGGGAGCTGTTTTTT.

The genes are TRBV6-5 and TRBJ2-1; TRBD2 is a possible D gene (6 bases). The CDR3 has 14 amino acids. Per germline, CDR1 MNHEY and CDR2 SVGAGI. V was cut by 8 bases and J by 5 bases, with 16 bases left in between. DNA for the CDR3: TGTGCCAGCTCCCGGGACTCGCCACACAATGAGCAGTTCTTC. Amino acid sequence: CASSRDSPHNEQFF.

This clone was seen once. The chain couples TRBV6-5 to TRBJ1-2, with TRBD1 as a possible D gene (5 bases). There are 15 residues in the CDR3. Germline CDR1 MNHEY, CDR2 SVGAGI. The ends were cut back, 2 bases at V and 0 bases at J, with 10 bases in the middle. The chain's CDR3 is CASSYRETANYGYTF. The CDR3 DNA is TGTGCCAGCAGTTACCGGGAGACAGCTAACTATGGCTACACCTTC.

The genes are TRBV19 and TRBJ1-5, with 9 bases fitting TRBD1. Trimming removed 7 bases from V and 5 bases from J; junction bases left unmatched: 12. Germline V gives CDR1 LNHDA, CDR2 SQIVND (reference sequence). The CDR3 runs 16 residues. CDR3 in amino acids: CASNLPRGQGDQPQHF. The CDR3 DNA sequence: TGTGCCAGTAACCTCCCCCGGGGACAGGGCGATCAGCCCCAGCATTTT. Combining the CDR3 with reference TRBV19 and TRBJ1-5 gives the whole variable domain DGGITQSPKYLFRKEGQNVTLSCEQNLNHDAMYWYRQDPGQGLRLIYYSQIVNDFQKGDIAEGYSVSREKKESFPLTVTSAQKNPTAFYLCASNLPRGQGDQPQHFGDGTRLSIL.

V gene TRBV7-8 combines with J gene TRBJ1-3; D remains ambiguous. Germline lookup yields CDR1 SGHVS and CDR2 FQNEAQ. Trimming left V 1 base short and J 5 bases short, with 3 bases between. This CDR3 has 12 amino acids. The CDR3 region has the DNA TGTGCCAGCAGCTTAGACCGAAACACCATATATTTT. Translation gives CASSLDRNTIYF. Supplemented by reference TRBV7-8 and TRBJ1-3, the full variable domain reads GAGVSQSPRYKVAKRGQDVALRCDPISGHVSLFWYQQALGQGPEFLTYFQNEAQLDKSGLPSDRFFAERPEGSVSTLKIQRTQQEDSAVYLCASSLDRNTIYFGEGSWLTVV.